This T cell receptor beta chain was sequenced during a study of radiotherapy plus CTLA-4 blockade in lung cancer. The CDR3 sequence is 15 residues long. V was shortened by 8 bases and J by 0 bases, with 17 bases between the two germline ends. Germline CDR1 and CDR2: MDHEN and SYDVKM. Worth noting for this clone: Its specificity is not known.

Sequencing used immunoSEQ multiplex PCR; TCRdb keeps in-frame clones, though not all of them. The sample carries approximately 77,000 clones, approximately 80% recorded once. Study results and caveats: The authors reported that early blood T cell clone dynamics, with interferon-beta, best predicted response.

The sample in question was peripheral blood, obtained from a patient treated with radiotherapy plus ipilimumab. This receptor was obtained from a human donor with non-small cell lung cancer who had stable disease on radiotherapy plus ipilimumab. J is TRBJ2-7 and V is TRBV28; maybe TRBD2 (7 bases). For the CDR3, the DNA is TGTGCCAGCTCGAATTCGGGGGGCCACTCCTACGAGCAGTACTTC. This encodes CASSNSGGHSYEQYF. Full variable domain (missing parts from reference TRBV28 and TRBJ2-7): DVKVTQSSRYLVKRTGEKVFLECVQDMDHENMFWYRQDPGLGLRLIYFSYDVKMKEKGDIPEGYSVSREKKERFSLILESASTNQTSMYLCASSNSGGHSYEQYFGPGTRLTVT.